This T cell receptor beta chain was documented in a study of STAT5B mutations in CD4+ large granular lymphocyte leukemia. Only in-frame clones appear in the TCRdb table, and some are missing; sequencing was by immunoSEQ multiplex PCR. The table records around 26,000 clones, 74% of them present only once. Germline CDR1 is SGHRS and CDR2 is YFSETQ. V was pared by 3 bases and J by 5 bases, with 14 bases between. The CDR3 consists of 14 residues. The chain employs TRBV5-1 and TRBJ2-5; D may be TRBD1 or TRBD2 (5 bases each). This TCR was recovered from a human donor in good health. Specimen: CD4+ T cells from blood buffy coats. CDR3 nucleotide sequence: TGCGCCAGCAGCTCGGGGACGTCTCAGGAGACCCAGTACTTC. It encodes CASSSGTSQETQYF.